This T cell receptor (beta chain) emerged from a study of tissue T cells after allogeneic stem cell transplantation. Study results and limitations: Only a limited share of tissue TCRs appeared in blood or spleen.

Described time point: mouse harvest day 14 after allogeneic transplant. Tail vein injection delivered 10^7 T-cell-depleted bone marrow cells and 10^6 splenic CD5+ T cells. Worth noting for this clone: Its antigen remains unidentified. Here the gene names and germline are mouse. The read finishes 1 residue shy of the CDR3 end, and the germline J gene is used to complete it.

TCRdb's table, derived via immunoSEQ multiplex PCR, lists solely in-frame clones and lacks some. This table holds about 5,000 clones, roughly 40% found once. The CDR3 loop spans 15 amino acids. From germline, CDR1 is KGHPV and CDR2 FQNQEV (reference sequence). V dropped 2 bases and J dropped 3; count of bases not matched to a gene: 0. Sequencing used gut tissue. The rearrangement joins TRBV26 to TRBJ1-6, with 8 nucleotides matching TRBD1. TRBJ1-6 is given ORF status, its function remaining uncertain. The clonotype was recovered from a female BALB/c mouse given C57BL/6 T cells with graft-versus-host disease after an allogeneic hematopoietic cell transplant. The sequenced CDR3 bases are TGTGCCAGCAGTCTGACAGGGGGCTATAATTCGCCCCTCTAC. Encoded protein: CASSLTGGYNSPLY. In full, the CDR3 reads CASSLTGGYNSPLYF.